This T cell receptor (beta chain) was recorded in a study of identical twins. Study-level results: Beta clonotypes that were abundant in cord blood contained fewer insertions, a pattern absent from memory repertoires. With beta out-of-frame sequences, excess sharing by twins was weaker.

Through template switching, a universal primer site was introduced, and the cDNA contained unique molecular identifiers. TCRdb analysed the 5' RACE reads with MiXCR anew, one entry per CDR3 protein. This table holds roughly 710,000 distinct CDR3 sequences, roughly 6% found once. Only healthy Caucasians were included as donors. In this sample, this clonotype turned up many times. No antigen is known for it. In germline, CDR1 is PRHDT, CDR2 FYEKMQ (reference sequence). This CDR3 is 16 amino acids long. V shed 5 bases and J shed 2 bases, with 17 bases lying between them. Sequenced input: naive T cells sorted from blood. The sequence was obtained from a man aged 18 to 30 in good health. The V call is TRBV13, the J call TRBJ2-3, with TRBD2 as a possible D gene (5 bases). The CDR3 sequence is CASSPTPETTTDTQYF. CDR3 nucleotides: TGTGCCAGCAGCCCCACCCCCGAGACTACCACAGATACGCAGTATTTT.